The 17 T cell receptor beta chains below all came from one sample that was sequenced in a study of cytomegalovirus exposure and HLA in healthy donors. Both 60 Vbeta primers and 13 Jbeta primers went into the PCR. The table came from immunoSEQ multiplex PCR; TCRdb's copy has only in-frame clones and leaves some out. This table holds 75,000 to 80,000 clones, around 76% found once. The sequenced material came from PBMCs. The receptors stem from a male donor in good health and CMV-seropositive.

The chain joins TRBV5-6 to TRBJ2-5, with D maybe TRBD2 (6 bases). In germline, CDR1 is SGHDT, CDR2 YYEEEE. V lost 5 bases to trimming and J lost 1 base, with 12 bases between them. The CDR3 totals 14 residues. The CDR3 spells CASRSRRVQETQYF. The DNA of the CDR3 is TGTGCCAGCAGGAGCCGGAGGGTCCAAGAGACCCAGTACTTC. Using reference TRBV5-6 and TRBJ2-5 for the parts outside the CDR3, the full variable domain is DAGVTQSPTHLIKTRGQQVTLRCSPKSGHDTVSWYQQALGQGPQFIFQYYEEEERQRGNFPDRFSGHQFPNYSSELNVNALLLGDSALYLCASRSRRVQETQYFGPGTRLLVL.

V gene TRBV11-1 combines with J gene TRBJ1-1; the match to TRBD1 covers 9 bases. CDR3 size: 15 residues. Germline lookup yields CDR1 SGHAT and CDR2 FQDESV (reference sequence). Germline trimming cut 5 bases from V and 6 bases from J; bases unmatched to any gene: 10. CDR3 region: CASSLRDRAGAEAFF. The CDR3 nucleotides are TGTGCCAGCAGCCTCCGGGACAGGGCTGGCGCTGAAGCTTTCTTT. The whole variable domain, filled in from reference TRBV11-1 and TRBJ1-1, reads EAEVAQSPRYKITEKSQAVAFWCDPISGHATLYWYRQILGQGPELLVQFQDESVVDDSQLPKDRFSAERLKGVDSTLKIQPAELGDSAMYLCASSLRDRAGAEAFFGQGTRLTVV.

This clone has only one observation. The V gene is TRBV19, the J gene TRBJ2-6; the D gene is possibly TRBD2 (6 bases). The CDR3 covers 15 residues. Germline V gives CDR1 LNHDA, CDR2 SQIVND (reference sequence). The V gene lost 3 bases and the J gene lost 4 bases, with 10 bases spanning the gap. CDR3 nucleotide sequence: TGTGCCAGTAGTATCTGGAGGGCCGGGGCCAACGTCCTGACTTTC. Its translation: CASSIWRAGANVLTF.

The V gene is TRBV30, the J gene TRBJ1-4; 9 bases are shared with TRBD1. The V gene end was trimmed by 4 bases and the J gene end by 6 bases; junction bases not matched to a gene: 6. This CDR3 has 14 residues. Germline V gene data show CDR1 as GTSNPN and CDR2 as SVGIG (reference sequence). CDR3 loop: CAWNLGQGYEKLFF. CDR3 in DNA: TGTGCCTGGAATCTGGGACAGGGCTATGAAAAACTGTTTTTT.

In its sample, this clone was seen once. This sequence joins TRBV4-2 and TRBJ2-6; the match to TRBD2 covers 10 bases. CDR1 is LGHNA and CDR2 is YNFKEQ in the germline V gene. The CDR3 totals 21 residues. V dropped 4 bases and J dropped 0; count of bases not matched to a gene: 15. CDR3 sequence (DNA): TGTGCCAGCAGCCTCCTCGGGGGAGCGGGGGGGAAAAGCTCTGGGGCCAACGTCCTGACTTTC. Protein sequence: CASSLLGGAGGKSSGANVLTF.

The rearrangement uses TRBV20-1 and TRBJ2-3; TRBD1 might be the D (5 bases). The germline V gene encodes CDR1 DFQATT and CDR2 SNEGSKA (reference sequence). V lost 3 bases to trimming and J lost 8 bases, with 9 bases between them. The CDR3 is 11 amino acids. The chain's CDR3 is CSARPQGTQYF. The CDR3 DNA reads TGCAGTGCTAGGCCGCAGGGTACGCAGTATTTT.

This rearrangement joins TRBV2 to TRBJ1-5; D may be TRBD1 (5 bases). Per germline, CDR1 SNHLY and CDR2 FYNNEI. V was cut by 2 bases and J by 2 bases, with 10 bases left in between. The CDR3 is 15 residues long. The CDR3 here is CASSEQGSGNQPQHF. The CDR3 coding sequence is TGTGCCAGCAGTGAACAGGGCTCGGGCAATCAGCCCCAGCATTTT.

This clone was found a few times. This sequence joins TRBV5-5 and TRBJ1-5; no firm D call. This CDR3 has 15 residues. From germline, CDR1 is SGHKS and CDR2 YYEKEE (reference sequence). Trimming removed 4 bases from V and 1 base from J, with 12 bases in between. CDR3 in DNA: TGTGCCAGCAGCCTTTGGGCCGCGAGCAATCAGCCCCAGCATTTT. As protein: CASSLWAASNQPQHF.

V usage is TRBV5-1 and J usage is TRBJ2-7, with 9 nucleotides matching TRBD2. V shed 4 bases, J shed 3 bases, and the junction held 5 bases outside the gene matches. Germline V gene sequence: CDR1 SGHRS, CDR2 YFSETQ. The CDR3 contains 14 residues. The CDR3 DNA follows: TGCGCCAGCAGCGTGAGCGGGAGGAACTACGAGCAGTACTTC. Its protein is CASSVSGRNYEQYF.

CDR3 sequence reads: CASSSRDRVSEQYF. The CDR3 DNA follows: TGTGCCAGCAGCAGCCGGGACAGGGTCAGCGAGCAGTACTTC. The chain uses TRBV5-4 and TRBJ2-7; 9 positions match TRBD1. From germline, CDR1 is SGHNT and CDR2 YYREEE (reference sequence). The trim removed 4 bases at V and 6 bases at J, leaving 8 bases unmatched. This CDR3 spans 14 amino acids.

J is TRBJ1-6 and V is TRBV7-2, with unresolved D. Germline V lookup: CDR1 SGHTA, CDR2 FQGNSA. The CDR3 spans 15 residues. The V end was cut by 2 bases, the J end by 7 bases, with 12 bases between. The CDR3: CASSLSGTANSPLHF. CDR3 DNA: TGTGCCAGCAGCTTATCGGGAACTGCCAATTCACCCCTCCACTTT.

This clone has only a few counts. Here the CDR3 reads CASSPGTGGSSPLHF. In DNA form, the CDR3 reads TGTGCCAGCAGCCCCGGGACAGGGGGTTCTTCACCCCTCCACTTT. V gene TRBV5-5 combines with J gene TRBJ1-6; TRBD1 matches at 11 bases. Germline CDR1 SGHKS, CDR2 YYEKEE (reference sequence). The CDR3 runs to 15 residues. J lost 9 bases, V lost 4 bases, and 6 bases had no gene match.

The genes are TRBV9 and TRBJ1-1, with 8 nucleotides matching TRBD1. V lost 0 bases to trimming and J lost 1 base; unmatched junction nucleotides: 5. This CDR3 has 16 amino acids. In germline, CDR1 is SGDLS, CDR2 YYNGEE. The DNA for the CDR3 is TGTGCCAGCAGCGTAGGTTTGGGACAGGCGAACACTGAAGCTTTCTTT. Amino acid sequence: CASSVGLGQANTEAFF. The full variable domain, in which reference TRBV9 and TRBJ1-1 provide the parts outside the CDR3, is DSGVTQTPKHLITATGQRVTLRCSPRSGDLSVYWYQQSLDQGLQFLIQYYNGEERAKGNILERFSAQQFPDLHSELNLSSLELGDSALYFCASSVGLGQANTEAFFGQGTRLTVV.

This rearrangement joins TRBV14 to TRBJ1-2, with a tentative D call TRBD1 (6 bases). This CDR3 contains 16 residues. From germline, CDR1 is SGHDN and CDR2 FVKESK. Trimming pared 4 bases from V and 0 bases from J, leaving 15 bases between. CDR3 loop: CASSRKHRVANYGYTF. CDR3 nucleotides: TGTGCCAGCAGCCGAAAGCACAGGGTTGCTAACTATGGCTACACCTTC.

The rearrangement uses TRBV9 and TRBJ1-2; tentative D call: TRBD1 (6 bases). CDR1 is SGDLS, CDR2 YYNGEE, per germline. V was clipped by 3 bases and J by 8 bases, with 14 bases between them. The CDR3 is made up of 13 amino acids. The CDR3 bases are TGTGCCAGCAGCGGCTACTCAGGGGTGGGCTACACCTTC. This sequence encodes CASSGYSGVGYTF. The whole variable domain, filled in from reference TRBV9 and TRBJ1-2, reads DSGVTQTPKHLITATGQRVTLRCSPRSGDLSVYWYQQSLDQGLQFLIQYYNGEERAKGNILERFSAQQFPDLHSELNLSSLELGDSALYFCASSGYSGVGYTFGSGTRLTVV.

The chain uses TRBV19 and TRBJ2-1; TRBD2 aligns across 13 bases. V was clipped by 9 bases and J by 2 bases; unmatched bases: 16. The CDR3 covers 19 residues. The V gene's germline CDR1 is LNHDA and CDR2 SQIVND (reference sequence). CDR3 residues: CARVGSGLAGTRAYNEQFF. The DNA of the CDR3 is TGTGCCAGAGTTGGGTCGGGACTAGCGGGAACTAGGGCCTACAATGAGCAGTTCTTC.

The chain joins TRBV18 to TRBJ1-1, with D hard to call. Germline loops: CDR1 KGHSH, CDR2 LQKENI. This CDR3 is 13 amino acids long. V was clipped by 6 bases and J by 0 bases, with 8 bases between them. CDR3 DNA sequence: TGTGCCAGCTCGGGAGGTTTGAACACTGAAGCTTTCTTT. This translates into CASSGGLNTEAFF.